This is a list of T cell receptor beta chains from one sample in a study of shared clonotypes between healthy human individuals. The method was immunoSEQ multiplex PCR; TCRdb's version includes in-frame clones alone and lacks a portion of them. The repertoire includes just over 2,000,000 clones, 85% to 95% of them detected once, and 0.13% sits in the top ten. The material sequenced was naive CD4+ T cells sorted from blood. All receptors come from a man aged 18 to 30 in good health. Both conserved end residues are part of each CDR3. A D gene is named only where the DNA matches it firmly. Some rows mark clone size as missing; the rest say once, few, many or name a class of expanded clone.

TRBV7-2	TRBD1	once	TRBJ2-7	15	CASSPDRVSSYEQYF	TGTGCCAGCAGCCCCGACAGGGTTAGCTCCTACGAGCAGTACTTC
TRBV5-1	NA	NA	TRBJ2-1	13	CASSALNYNEQFF	TGCGCCAGCAGCGCGTTGAACTACAATGAGCAGTTCTTC
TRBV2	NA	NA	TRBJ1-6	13	CASSVEVNSPLHF	TGTGCCAGCAGTGTCGAGGTAAATTCACCCCTCCACTTT
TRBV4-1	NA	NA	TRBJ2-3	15	CASSQLETGVLGQYF	TGCGCCAGCAGCCAATTGGAGACTGGGGTTTTGGGGCAGTATTTT
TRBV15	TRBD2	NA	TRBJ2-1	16	CATSRAGSGSYNEQFF	TGTGCCACCAGCAGAGCGGGGAGCGGGAGTTACAATGAGCAGTTCTTC
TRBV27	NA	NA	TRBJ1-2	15	CASSWSGTLNYGYTF	TGTGCCAGCAGTTGGTCCGGGACCCTAAACTATGGCTACACCTTC
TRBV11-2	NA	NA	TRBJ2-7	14	CASSEGPTVYEQYF	TGTGCCAGCAGCGAAGGGCCCACAGTCTACGAGCAGTACTTC
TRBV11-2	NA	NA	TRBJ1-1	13	CASSLHGGTEAFF	TGTGCCAGCAGCTTACATGGTGGTACTGAAGCTTTCTTT
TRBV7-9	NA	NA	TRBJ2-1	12	CATAHGNNEQFF	TGTGCCACAGCACACGGCAACAATGAGCAGTTCTTC
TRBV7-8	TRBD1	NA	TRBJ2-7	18	CASSLYEIVGQGLYEQYF	TGTGCCAGCAGCTTATACGAGATTGTGGGACAGGGCCTTTACGAGCAGTACTTC
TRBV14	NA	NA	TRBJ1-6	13	CATCEGLASPLHF	TGTGCCACCTGCGAGGGACTGGCCTCACCCCTCCACTTT
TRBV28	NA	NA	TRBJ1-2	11	CASSSGVGYTF	TGTGCCAGCAGTTCGGGGGTTGGCTACACCTTC
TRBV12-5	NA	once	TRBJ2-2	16	CASGPIAAGNTGELFF	TGTGCTAGTGGCCCAATAGCGGCAGGCAACACCGGGGAGCTGTTTTTT
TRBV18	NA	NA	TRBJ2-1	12	CASSPSGTQQFF	TGTGCCAGCTCACCTTCCGGGACACAGCAGTTCTTC
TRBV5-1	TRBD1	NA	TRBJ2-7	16	CASTKTTGTGVYEQYF	TGCGCCAGCACCAAGACTACCGGGACAGGCGTCTACGAGCAGTACTTC
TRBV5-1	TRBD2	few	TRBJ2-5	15	CASSLGLAVKETQYF	TGCGCCAGCAGCTTGGGGCTAGCGGTTAAAGAGACCCAGTACTTC
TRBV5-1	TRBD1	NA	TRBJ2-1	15	CASSLRGDRVYEQFF	TGCGCCAGCAGCTTGAGAGGAGACAGGGTTTATGAGCAGTTCTTC
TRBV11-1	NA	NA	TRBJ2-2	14	CASSPQLNTGELFF	TGTGCCAGCAGCCCCCAACTGAACACCGGGGAGCTGTTTTTT
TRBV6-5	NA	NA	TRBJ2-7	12	CAIRTVSYEQYF	TGTGCCATAAGGACAGTTTCCTACGAGCAGTACTTC
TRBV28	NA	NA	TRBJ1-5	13	CASSWGLGQPQHF	TGTGCCAGCAGTTGGGGGTTGGGGCAGCCCCAGCATTTT
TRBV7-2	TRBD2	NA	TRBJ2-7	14	CASSLESGRVEQYF	TGTGCCAGCAGCTTAGAAAGCGGGAGGGTCGAGCAGTACTTC
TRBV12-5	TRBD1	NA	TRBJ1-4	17	CASGPRGTGAVGQKLFF	TGTGCTAGTGGCCCGAGGGGGACAGGGGCCGTGGGGCAAAAACTGTTTTTT
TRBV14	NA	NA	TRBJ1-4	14	CASSPDRRSEKLFF	TGTGCCAGCAGCCCAGACAGAAGGTCGGAAAAACTGTTTTTT
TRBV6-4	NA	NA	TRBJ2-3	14	CASSLGLSTDTQYF	TGTGCCAGCAGCCTGGGGCTTAGCACAGATACGCAGTATTTT
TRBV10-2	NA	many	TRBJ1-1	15	CASTGMWGVGTEAFF	TGCGCCAGCACGGGGATGTGGGGGGTTGGCACTGAAGCTTTCTTT
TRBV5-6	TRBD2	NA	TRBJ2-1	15	CASSLGLAGGNEQFF	TGTGCCAGCAGCTTGGGACTAGCGGGAGGTAATGAGCAGTTCTTC
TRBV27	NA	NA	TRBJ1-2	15	CASRELDVQGGGYTF	TGTGCCAGCAGGGAATTGGACGTTCAGGGTGGAGGCTACACCTTC
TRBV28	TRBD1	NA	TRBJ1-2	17	CASSRTGGRGANYGYTF	TGTGCCAGCAGTAGGACAGGGGGCCGTGGGGCTAACTATGGCTACACCTTC
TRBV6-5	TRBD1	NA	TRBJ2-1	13	CASSTTGVGEQFF	TGTGCCAGCAGTACAACAGGGGTAGGTGAGCAGTTCTTC
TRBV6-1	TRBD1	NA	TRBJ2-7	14	CASNKDRGAYEQYF	TGTGCCAGCAATAAGGACAGGGGAGCTTACGAGCAGTACTTC
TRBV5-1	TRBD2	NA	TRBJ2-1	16	CASSLAPAGAYNEQFF	TGCGCCAGCAGCTTGGCCCCCGCGGGAGCCTACAATGAGCAGTTCTTC
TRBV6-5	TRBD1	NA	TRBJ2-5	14	CASRRQGAKETQYF	TGTGCCAGCAGGCGCCAGGGGGCGAAAGAGACCCAGTACTTC
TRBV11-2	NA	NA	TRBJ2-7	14	CASSLDLGRLEQYF	TGTGCCAGCAGCTTAGATCTGGGGAGGCTCGAGCAGTACTTC
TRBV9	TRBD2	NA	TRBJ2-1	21	CASSVATEGSPTSGSRNEQFF	TGTGCCAGCAGCGTAGCTACAGAGGGCAGTCCCACTAGCGGGAGTAGGAATGAGCAGTTCTTC
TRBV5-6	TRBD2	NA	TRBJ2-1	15	CASISWTSGYNEQFF	TGTGCCAGCATATCTTGGACTAGCGGCTACAATGAGCAGTTCTTC
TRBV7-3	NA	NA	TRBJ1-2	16	CASSYSGPGTGAGYTF	TGTGCCAGCAGCTACAGTGGTCCGGGGACGGGTGCTGGCTACACCTTC